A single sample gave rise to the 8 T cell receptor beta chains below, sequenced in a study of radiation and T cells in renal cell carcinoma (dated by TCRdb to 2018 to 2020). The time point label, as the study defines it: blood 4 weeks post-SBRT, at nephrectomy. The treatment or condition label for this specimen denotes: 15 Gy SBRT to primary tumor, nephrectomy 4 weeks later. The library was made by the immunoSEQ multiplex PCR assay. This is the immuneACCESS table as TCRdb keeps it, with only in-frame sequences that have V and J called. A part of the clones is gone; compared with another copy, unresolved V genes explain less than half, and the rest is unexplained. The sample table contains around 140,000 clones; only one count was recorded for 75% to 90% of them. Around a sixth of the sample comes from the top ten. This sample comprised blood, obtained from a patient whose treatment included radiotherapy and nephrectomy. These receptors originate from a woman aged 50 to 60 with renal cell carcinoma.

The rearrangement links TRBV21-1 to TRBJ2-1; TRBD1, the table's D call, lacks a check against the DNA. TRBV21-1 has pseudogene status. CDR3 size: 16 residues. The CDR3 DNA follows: TGTGCCAGCAGCACTATACTACGGACAGGGAACAGTGAGCAGTTCTTC. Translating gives CASSTILRTGNSEQFF.

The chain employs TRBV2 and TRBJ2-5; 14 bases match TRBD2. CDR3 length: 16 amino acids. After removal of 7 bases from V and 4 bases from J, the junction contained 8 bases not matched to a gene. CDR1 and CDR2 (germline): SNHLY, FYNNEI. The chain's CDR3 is CASNPRTSGGLETQYF. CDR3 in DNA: TGTGCCAGCAACCCCCGGACTAGCGGGGGGTTAGAGACCCAGTACTTC.

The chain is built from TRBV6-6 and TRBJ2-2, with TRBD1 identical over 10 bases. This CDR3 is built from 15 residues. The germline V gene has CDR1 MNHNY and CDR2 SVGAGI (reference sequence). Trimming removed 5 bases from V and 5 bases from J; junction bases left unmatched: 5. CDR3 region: CASSHRDRGTGELFF. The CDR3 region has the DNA TGTGCCAGCAGTCACCGGGACAGGGGAACCGGGGAGCTGTTTTTT.

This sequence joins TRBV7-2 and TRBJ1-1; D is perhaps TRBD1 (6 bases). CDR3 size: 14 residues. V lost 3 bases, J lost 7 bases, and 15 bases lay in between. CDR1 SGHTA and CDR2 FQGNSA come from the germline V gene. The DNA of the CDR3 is TGTGCCAGCAGCTTTTTACAGGGCGCAAGTGAAGCTTTCTTT. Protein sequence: CASSFLQGASEAFF.

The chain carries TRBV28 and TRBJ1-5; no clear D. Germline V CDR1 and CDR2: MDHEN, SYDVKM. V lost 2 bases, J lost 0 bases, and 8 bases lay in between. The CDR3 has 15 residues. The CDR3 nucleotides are TGTGCCAGCAGTTTAGGGTCCTATAGCAATCAGCCCCAGCATTTT. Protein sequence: CASSLGSYSNQPQHF.

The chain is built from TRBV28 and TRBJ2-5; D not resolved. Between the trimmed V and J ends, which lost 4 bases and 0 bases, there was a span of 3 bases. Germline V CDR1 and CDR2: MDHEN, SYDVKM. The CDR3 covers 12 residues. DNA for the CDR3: TGTGCCAGCAGTTCAGACCAAGAGACCCAGTACTTC. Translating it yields CASSSDQETQYF.

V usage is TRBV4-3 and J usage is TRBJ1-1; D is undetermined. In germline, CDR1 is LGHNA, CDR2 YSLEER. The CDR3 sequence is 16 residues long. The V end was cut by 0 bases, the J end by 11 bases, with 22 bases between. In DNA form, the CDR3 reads TGCGCCAGCAGCCAAGATGCGAATCCTACAGCTCTTGAGGCTTTCTTT. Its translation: CASSQDANPTALEAFF.

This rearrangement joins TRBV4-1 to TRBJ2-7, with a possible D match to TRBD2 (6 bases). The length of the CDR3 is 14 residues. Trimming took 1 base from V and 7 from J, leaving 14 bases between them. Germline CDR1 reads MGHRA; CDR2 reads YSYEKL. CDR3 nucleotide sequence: TGCGCCAGCAGCCAAGCGGGAGCAGCTAGAGAGCAGTACTTC. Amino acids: CASSQAGAAREQYF.